This is a list of T cell receptor beta chains from one sample in a study of T-cell reconstitution after alpha-beta-depleted transplantation in children. TCRdb reprocessed the PCR reads via MiXCR and lists one record per CDR3 protein. This sample carries 200,000 to 250,000 distinct CDR3 sequences, approximately 9.5% of them seen once, and the ten largest clones take about 6%. This sample comprised PBMCs from the stem cell graft donor, obtained from the stem cell graft. The receptors shown here come from a human donor who donated a stem cell graft to a child with acute lymphoblastic leukemia. Each CDR3 is given with its conserved first and last residue. The D gene is left open where the match is weak. Expanded clones are given a class, and other clones once, few, many or no size at all.

TRBV5-6	16	TRBJ2-2	-	-	CASSPTIGAWGGELFF	TGTGCCAGCAGCCCCACGATCGGGGCCTGGGGCGGGGAGCTGTTTTTT
TRBV4-2	15	TRBJ2-1	few	-	CASSQSQGLHNEQFF	TGTGCCAGCAGCCAATCACAGGGCCTCCACAATGAGCAGTTCTTC
TRBV5-6	14	TRBJ2-7	many	-	CASTIGRRSYEQYF	TGTGCCAGCACCATAGGTCGCAGATCCTACGAGCAGTACTTC
TRBV20-1	14	TRBJ2-7	many	TRBD1	CSANGQGASYEQYF	TGCAGTGCTAACGGACAGGGGGCATCCTACGAGCAGTACTTC
TRBV20-1	14	TRBJ1-1	many	TRBD1	CSASKGTGGTEAFF	TGCAGTGCTAGCAAAGGGACAGGGGGCACTGAAGCTTTCTTT
TRBV20-1	14	TRBJ2-7	-	-	CSAAQADGRWEQYF	TGCAGTGCTGCCCAAGCGGACGGAAGGTGGGAGCAGTACTTC
TRBV3-1	14	TRBJ2-1	-	TRBD2	CASSQESSGGRKFF	TGTGCCAGCAGCCAAGAATCGAGCGGGGGGAGAAAGTTCTTC
TRBV20-1	14	TRBJ2-3	many	-	CSEQALALTDTQYF	TGCAGTGAGCAGGCCCTAGCCCTCACAGATACGCAGTATTTT
TRBV3-1	14	TRBJ2-1	few	-	CASSPIWTYNEQFF	TGTGCCAGCAGCCCCATTTGGACCTACAATGAGCAGTTCTTC
TRBV12-3/TRBV12-4	15	TRBJ2-7	-	-	CASSIAWDRSYEQYF	TGTGCCAGCAGTATCGCCTGGGACCGGTCCTACGAGCAGTACTTC
TRBV5-1	14	TRBJ1-5	many	-	CASSLDGSNQPQHF	TGCGCCAGCAGCTTGGACGGTAGCAATCAGCCCCAGCATTTT